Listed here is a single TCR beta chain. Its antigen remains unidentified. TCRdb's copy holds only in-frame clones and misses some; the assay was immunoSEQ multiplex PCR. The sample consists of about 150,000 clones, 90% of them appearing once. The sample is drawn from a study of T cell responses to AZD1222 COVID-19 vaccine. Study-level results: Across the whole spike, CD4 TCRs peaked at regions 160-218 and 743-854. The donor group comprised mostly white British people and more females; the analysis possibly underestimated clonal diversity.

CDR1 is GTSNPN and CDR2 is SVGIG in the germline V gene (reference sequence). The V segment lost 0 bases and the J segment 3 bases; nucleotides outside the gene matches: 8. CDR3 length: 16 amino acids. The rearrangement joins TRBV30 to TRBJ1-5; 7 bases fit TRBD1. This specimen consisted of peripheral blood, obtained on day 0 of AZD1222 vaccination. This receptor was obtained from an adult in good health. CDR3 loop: CAWSVFQGQINQPQHF. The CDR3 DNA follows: TGTGCCTGGAGTGTATTTCAGGGACAGATCAATCAGCCCCAGCATTTT.